This T cell receptor (beta chain) came from a study of blood T cell repertoires in COVID-19. V lost 3 bases, J lost 2 bases, and 14 bases lay in between. The germline V gene encodes CDR1 SGHTA and CDR2 FQGNSA. CDR3 length: 15 residues. Repertoires were generated with immunoSEQ multiplex PCR, while TCRdb's copy carries only in-frame clones and drops some. The sample records about 73,000 clones, 70% to 80% being singletons. The source is a man in his 70s with COVID-19, enrolled during active disease. The gene calls are TRBV7-2 and TRBJ2-7, with a possible D match to TRBD1 (8 bases). Sequencing was done on a sample of peripheral blood. CDR3 region: CASSLGGTGTYEQYF. The CDR3 region has the DNA TGTGCCAGCAGCTTGGGAGGGACAGGCACCTACGAGCAGTACTTC.